This passage covers 20 T cell receptor beta chains from one sample sequenced in a study of CD8+ T cells in alopecia areata. Sequencing templates came from extracted RNA that was reverse transcribed into cDNA. Assay: immunoSEQ multiplex PCR; the TCRdb copy retains only in-frame clones and omits some. The profile shows 110,000 to 150,000 clones, more than 55% of them singletons. Sequencing was carried out using CD8+ T cells sorted from blood. The receptors originated from a human donor in good health.

The chain links TRBV7-8 to TRBJ2-7; D unresolved. V was cut by 6 bases and J by 0 bases, with 9 bases left in between. There are 13 residues in the CDR3. The V gene's germline CDR1 is SGHVS and CDR2 FQNEAQ. CDR3 sequence: CASRPSGSYEQYF. In DNA, the CDR3 is TGTGCCAGCAGGCCTTCGGGCTCCTACGAGCAGTACTTC.

The gene calls are TRBV4-1 and TRBJ1-2; D is uncertain. The germline CDR1 and CDR2 sequences are MGHRA and YSYEKL. V lost 0 bases and J 0 bases, leaving 8 bases between the germline ends. CDR3 length: 15 residues. The CDR3 reads CASSQEDGSNYGYTF. Written as DNA, the CDR3 is TGCGCCAGCAGCCAAGAGGACGGTTCTAACTATGGCTACACCTTC.

This clone was seen more than once but under ten times. V and J are TRBV29-1 and TRBJ2-7; 9 bases map to TRBD1. Germline V gives CDR1 SQVTM, CDR2 ANQGSEA. CDR3 length: 14 amino acids. Germline trimming cut 6 bases from V and 2 bases from J; bases unmatched to any gene: 8. The CDR3 spells CSVHIGQGPYEQYF. CDR3 DNA: TGCAGCGTGCATATTGGACAGGGGCCCTACGAGCAGTACTTC.

The chain links TRBV28 to TRBJ2-3, with D perhaps given as TRBD1 or TRBD2 (5 bases each). CDR3 length equals 13 residues. The V gene's germline CDR1 is MDHEN and CDR2 SYDVKM. With 10 bases removed from V and 4 bases from J, the gap between germline ends came to 15 bases. The CDR3 bases are TGTGCCACAAGGGCTGAGGGGCCAGATACGCAGTATTTT. It translates to CATRAEGPDTQYF.

V usage is TRBV5-6 and J usage is TRBJ2-2; no reliable D call. Trimming stripped 4 bases from V and 8 bases from J, with 9 bases between. The CDR3 has 12 residues. Per germline, CDR1 SGHDT and CDR2 YYEEEE. CDR3 residues: CASSGLSGELFF. DNA for the CDR3: TGTGCCAGCAGCGGGCTATCGGGGGAGCTGTTTTTT.

This clone was observed a few times. The same CDR3 also results from other DNA sequences found in this sample. The chain couples TRBV11-2 to TRBJ2-3; D unclear. There are 12 residues in the CDR3. V was pared by 1 base and J by 6 bases, with 5 bases between. CDR1 is SGHAT and CDR2 is FQNNGV in the germline V gene. The CDR3 sequence is CASSLGSDTQYF. CDR3 DNA: TGTGCCAGCAGCTTAGGGTCCGATACGCAGTATTTT. Drawing the rest from reference TRBV11-2 and TRBJ2-3, the complete variable domain is EAGVAQSPRYKIIEKRQSVAFWCNPISGHATLYWYQQILGQGPKLLIQFQNNGVVDDSQLPKDRFSAERLKGVDSTLKIQPAKLEDSAVYLCASSLGSDTQYFGPGTRLTVL.

The rearrangement links TRBV29-1 to TRBJ2-3; 7 bases map to TRBD1. This CDR3 is 13 amino acids long. CDR1 and CDR2 (germline): SQVTM, ANQGSEA. V lost 4 bases, J lost 3 bases, and 4 bases stayed unmatched. The CDR3 loop reads CSVALDRTDTQYF. CDR3 DNA sequence: TGCAGCGTTGCGTTGGACAGGACAGATACGCAGTATTTT.

The V gene is TRBV7-8, the J gene TRBJ2-1; D gene ambiguous. The germline V and J ends were trimmed by 5 bases and 5 bases, with 4 bases remaining between them. The germline V gene has CDR1 SGHVS and CDR2 FQNEAQ. This CDR3 spans 11 amino acids. The CDR3 is CASSPHNEQFF. The CDR3 region has the DNA TGTGCCAGCAGCCCCCACAATGAGCAGTTCTTC.

This clone was detected a few times. This sequence joins TRBV15 and TRBJ2-3; 7 bases line up with TRBD2. CDR3 length: 18 amino acids. J gave up 2 bases and V 0 bases, and 11 bases lay outside the gene matches. Germline V lookup: CDR1 LNHNV, CDR2 YYDKDF (reference sequence). In nucleotides, the CDR3 is TGTGCCACCAGCAGAGATCGTTGGGGCGGGAGATCCACAGATACGCAGTATTTT. Its protein product is CATSRDRWGGRSTDTQYF.

This clone showed up just a few times. The rearrangement links TRBV14 to TRBJ1-2; 9 positions match TRBD1. Germline-derived CDR1 and CDR2 are SGHDN and FVKESK. V lost 0 bases, J lost 8 bases, and 10 bases stayed unmatched. The CDR3 covers 16 residues. CDR3 sequence (DNA): TGTGCCAGCAGCCAAGAAGGCAGGGACAGGGCCCACGGCTACACCTTC. Translation gives CASSQEGRDRAHGYTF.

This chain links TRBV7-9 with TRBJ1-1; D is unclear. Germline lookup yields CDR1 SEHNR and CDR2 FQNEAQ (reference sequence). Trimming took off 5 bases at V and 3 bases at J, with 16 bases between the two ends. The CDR3 covers 15 residues. The CDR3 region is CASSTYTTEDTEAFF. CDR3 nucleotide sequence: TGTGCCAGCAGCACCTACACCACCGAGGACACTGAAGCTTTCTTT.

This clone has a handful of counts. V and J are TRBV11-2 and TRBJ2-5; tentatively, D is TRBD2 (7 bases). The V gene lost 2 bases and the J gene lost 2 bases, with 15 bases spanning the gap. Per germline, CDR1 SGHAT and CDR2 FQNNGV. There are 16 residues in the CDR3. CDR3 amino acids: CASSLPFGRGQETQYF. In nucleotides, the CDR3 is TGTGCCAGCAGCTTACCCTTTGGGAGGGGGCAAGAGACCCAGTACTTC. Full variable domain (rest looked up from reference TRBV11-2 and TRBJ2-5): EAGVAQSPRYKIIEKRQSVAFWCNPISGHATLYWYQQILGQGPKLLIQFQNNGVVDDSQLPKDRFSAERLKGVDSTLKIQPAKLEDSAVYLCASSLPFGRGQETQYFGPGTRLLVL.

The chain couples TRBV29-1 to TRBJ2-2; TRBD1 is a possible D gene (6 bases). The CDR3 runs to 14 residues. Deletions cut 7 bases from V and 0 bases from J, with 12 bases between. The germline V gene has CDR1 SQVTM and CDR2 ANQGSEA. Written as DNA, the CDR3 is TGCAGCGGGGAGACAGGAGCGAACACCGGGGAGCTGTTTTTT. Translated: CSGETGANTGELFF.

DNA of the CDR3: TGTGCCAGCAGCTTAGGACGCCTGGAGACCCAGTACTTC. It specifies CASSLGRLETQYF. The genes are TRBV27 and TRBJ2-5; the D is unclear. This CDR3 spans 13 amino acids. Trimming pared 6 bases from V and 5 bases from J, leaving 13 bases between. Germline CDR1 and CDR2: MNHEY and SMNVEV (reference sequence).

The chain is built from TRBV6-5 and TRBJ2-5; the D call may be TRBD1 or TRBD2 (7 bases each). Germline assignment: CDR1 MNHEY and CDR2 SVGAGI. The CDR3 loop spans 15 amino acids. V lost 2 bases to trimming and J lost 7 bases, with 17 bases between them. The CDR3 nucleotides read TGTGCCAGCAGTTACGGACAGGCGGAGCGGGGGACCCAGTACTTC. As protein: CASSYGQAERGTQYF.

CDR3: CSAPHRAGYTF. The CDR3 DNA is TGCAGCGCCCCCCACAGGGCTGGCTACACCTTC. The chain is built from TRBV29-1 and TRBJ1-2; D possibly corresponds to TRBD1 (6 bases). Trimming removed 7 bases at V and 7 bases at J, with 13 bases between. Germline V gives CDR1 SQVTM, CDR2 ANQGSEA. The CDR3 contains 11 residues.

This clone occurred many times. V usage is TRBV10-1 and J usage is TRBJ1-2; no reliable D call. Per germline, CDR1 WNHNN and CDR2 SYGVQD (reference sequence). The length of the CDR3 is 14 residues. V was pared by 0 bases and J by 5 bases, with 10 bases between. The CDR3 region is CASSESSDVYGYTF. The CDR3 DNA reads as TGCGCCAGCAGTGAGTCGAGCGATGTATATGGCTACACCTTC.

The V gene is TRBV2, the J gene TRBJ2-7; D not resolved. CDR1 is SNHLY and CDR2 is FYNNEI in the germline V gene. Trimming took off 2 bases at V and 5 bases at J, with 10 bases between the two ends. This CDR3 spans 13 amino acids. CDR3 nucleotides: TGTGCCAGCAGTGAAAGGGAAGGCGACGAGCAGTACTTC. It codes for CASSEREGDEQYF.

This clone showed up just once. The V and J genes are TRBV2 and TRBJ2-5; 14 nucleotides line up with TRBD2. The CDR3 contains 17 residues. Germline CDR1 is SNHLY and CDR2 is FYNNEI. With V trimmed by 2 bases and J by 2 bases, 4 bases remained unmatched. CDR3 sequence (DNA): TGTGCCAGCAGTGAAAGCCGGACTAGCGGGGGGCAAGAGACCCAGTACTTC. Translating gives CASSESRTSGGQETQYF. The full variable domain, its missing parts supplied by reference TRBV2 and TRBJ2-5, is EPEVTQTPSHQVTQMGQEVILRCVPISNHLYFYWYRQILGQKVEFLVSFYNNEISEKSEIFDDQFSVERPDGSNFTLKIRSTKLEDSAMYFCASSESRTSGGQETQYFGPGTRLLVL.

The chain has TRBV5-4 and TRBJ2-3; D possibly corresponds to TRBD2 (5 bases). The CDR3 contains 14 residues. The germline V gene encodes CDR1 SGHNT and CDR2 YYREEE (reference sequence). With 2 bases removed from V and 6 bases from J, the gap between germline ends came to 13 bases. CDR3 region: CASSFRLAADTQYF. For the CDR3, the DNA is TGTGCCAGCAGCTTTCGGCTAGCAGCTGATACGCAGTATTTT.